This T cell receptor beta chain was captured by sequencing in a study of blood T cell repertoires in COVID-19. Germline CDR1 and CDR2: SGDLS and YYNGEE. Losses at the gene ends were 3 bases for V and 1 base for J; bases not matched to a gene: 3. The length of the CDR3 is 14 residues. Sequencing was performed with immunoSEQ multiplex PCR; in TCRdb, only in-frame clones are kept and a portion is missing. The top ten hold about 4.2% of the sample, which has roughly 300,000 clones, 86% seen once. The gene calls are TRBV9 and TRBJ2-5, with 7 bases fitting TRBD2. The origin of this receptor is a woman in her thirties or forties with acute COVID-19. The sample taken for sequencing was PBMCs or T cells enriched from blood (not recorded which). In DNA form, the CDR3 reads TGTGCCAGCAGCGCGCGGGGGACCCAAGAGACCCAGTACTTC. Its translation is CASSARGTQETQYF.